This T cell receptor (beta chain) came from a study of cytomegalovirus exposure and HLA in healthy donors. Study at large: The roughly 110 validation repertoires were produced on the same platform as the 500 to 800 repertoires of the first cohort. This was reported in a later analysis. General observations from the study: Researchers reported that a few CMV-associated chains were confirmed in vitro as CMV antigen-specific. Most TCR sequences proved rare, with some public TCRs found in many donors. The finding came from a later analysis; first-cohort TCR clusters tended to co-occur in the 120 or so validation repertoires.

Germline V gene sequence: CDR1 LNHNV, CDR2 YYDKDF (reference sequence). Trimming pared 0 bases from V and 4 bases from J, leaving 12 bases between. There are 15 residues in the CDR3. Note on this clone: As yet, its antigen is unknown.

Data came from immunoSEQ multiplex PCR; TCRdb stores just in-frame clones and leaves some out. The sample lists around 120,000 clones; approximately 90% were seen once. Sequences were obtained from PBMCs. The chain has TRBV15 and TRBJ1-2; TRBD1 might be the D (6 bases). The TCR comes from a man between 18 and 35 years old in good health and CMV-seropositive. The CDR3 sequence: CATSRDQGTFYGYTF. CDR3 bases: TGTGCCACCAGCAGAGACCAAGGGACATTCTATGGCTACACCTTC.